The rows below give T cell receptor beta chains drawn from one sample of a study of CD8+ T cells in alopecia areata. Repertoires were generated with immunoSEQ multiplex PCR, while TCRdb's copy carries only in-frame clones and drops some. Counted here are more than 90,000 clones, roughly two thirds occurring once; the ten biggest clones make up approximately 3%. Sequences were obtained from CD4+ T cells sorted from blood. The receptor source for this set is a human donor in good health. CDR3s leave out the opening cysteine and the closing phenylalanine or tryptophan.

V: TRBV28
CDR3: ASSWGDYEQY

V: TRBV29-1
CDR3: SVEPHGSKNIQY

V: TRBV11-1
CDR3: ASSSGQGAYEQY

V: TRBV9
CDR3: ASSARPGNTIY

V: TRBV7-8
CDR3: ASSSWGGTSSYNEQF

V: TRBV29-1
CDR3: SVEWTQETQY

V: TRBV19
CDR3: ASSPIDGGPGANVLT

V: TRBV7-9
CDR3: ASSLADMGAGGDTQY

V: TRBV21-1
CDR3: ASTHTGRSSYEQY

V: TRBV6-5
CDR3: ASSYSPGTGIYGYT

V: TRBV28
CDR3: ASSPHSPTYGYT

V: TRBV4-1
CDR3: ASGLRGMETQY

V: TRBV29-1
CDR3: SVEDSDRYGYT

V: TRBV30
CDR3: AWRGQGLFTEAF

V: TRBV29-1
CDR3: SVASTRQETQY

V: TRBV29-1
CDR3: SVDFVGVRRDGYT

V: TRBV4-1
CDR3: ASSQAYEQY

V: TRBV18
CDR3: ASSPPEYLSEAF

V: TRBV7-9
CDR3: ASSLPSGADTQY

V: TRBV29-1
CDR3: SVDSGGEQY

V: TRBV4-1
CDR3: ASSQPSGGSRNEQF

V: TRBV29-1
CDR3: SPPGTDDSNQPQH

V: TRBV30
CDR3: AWAPGTNGYT

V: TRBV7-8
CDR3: ASSSSRGYEETQY

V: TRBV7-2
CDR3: ASSLTQGHGYT

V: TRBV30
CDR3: AWSLGQGYGYT

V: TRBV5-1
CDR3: ASSPTSGTGHGYT

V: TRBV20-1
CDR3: SAGSSYEQY

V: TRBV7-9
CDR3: ASSLSAGAEAF

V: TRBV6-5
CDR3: ASTSGYEQY

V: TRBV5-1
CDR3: ASSPTTGTGGVEQY

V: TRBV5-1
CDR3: ASSLQETQY

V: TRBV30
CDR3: AWTGGPNYGYT

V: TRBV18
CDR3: ASSGTGWLGEQY

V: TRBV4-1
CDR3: ASSLQSDREPQH

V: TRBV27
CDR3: ASSSLAGGYNEQF

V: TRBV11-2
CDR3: ASSLRRGNTEAF

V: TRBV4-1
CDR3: ASSQPGRVKETQY

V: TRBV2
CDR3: ASSQQGYEQF

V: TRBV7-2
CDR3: ASSLGTGGYGYT

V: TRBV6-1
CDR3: ATISYSSGNTIY

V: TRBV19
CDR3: ASSIFQQETQY

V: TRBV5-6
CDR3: ASSQGQGKYQETQY

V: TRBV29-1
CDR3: SVNRGGTEAF

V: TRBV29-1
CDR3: SVRDREGAEAF

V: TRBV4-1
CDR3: ASSQEGPGERTTKETQY

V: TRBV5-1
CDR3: ASSLATGTNTEAF

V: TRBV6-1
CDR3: ASKAGWAGETQY

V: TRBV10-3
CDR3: AISGTENQPQH

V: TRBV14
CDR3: ASSQDWLTDTQY

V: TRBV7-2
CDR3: ASSLVVPSEKLF

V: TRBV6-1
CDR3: ASSEDKRWGTQY

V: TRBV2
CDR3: ASSERQVTPYEQY